This entry lists 7 T cell receptor beta chains sequenced from one sample in a study of blood T cell repertoires in COVID-19 (TCRdb year 2020). The library was obtained by the immunoSEQ multiplex PCR assay. TCRdb took over this immuneACCESS table, retaining in-frame rearrangements with V and J assigned. Such tables are incomplete; in checked studies, under half of the missing clones stem from an unresolved V gene, and the remainder is unexplained. The sample includes about 74,000 clones, with almost 85% observed a single time. 7.5% to 9% of the sample is in the top ten clones. Specimen: peripheral blood. The receptor source for this set is a man aged 50-59 years with active COVID-19.

The V call is TRBV5-6, the J call TRBJ2-6; the D gene is possibly TRBD2 (5 bases). CDR3 length equals 13 residues. CDR1 and CDR2 (germline): SGHDT, YYEEEE. Trimming took off 5 bases at V and 4 bases at J, with 7 bases between the two ends. The CDR3 loop is CASRGAGANVLTF. In nucleotides, the CDR3 is TGTGCCAGCAGGGGAGCCGGGGCCAACGTCCTGACTTTC.

The V call is TRBV20-1, the J call TRBJ2-7, with 9 bases identical to TRBD2. Germline assignment: CDR1 DFQATT and CDR2 SNEGSKA (reference sequence). This CDR3 spans 14 amino acids. The ends lost 6 bases at V and 1 base at J; junction bases unmatched: 7. CDR3 DNA: TGCAGTGCCAGTAGCGGGAGAGGGTCCTACGAGCAGTACTTC. Protein product: CSASSGRGSYEQYF.

V is TRBV3-1 (or the pseudogene TRBV3-2) and J is TRBJ2-7; 11 bases are shared with TRBD2. Germline assignment: CDR1 LGHDT and CDR2 YNNKEL (reference sequence). The CDR3 extends over 16 amino acids. The J segment lost 3 bases and the V segment lost 0 bases, leaving 4 bases of the junction unmatched. The CDR3 DNA is TGTGCCAGCAGCCAAGAAGGGGGACTAGCGGTCTACGAGCAGTACTTC. This codes for CASSQEGGLAVYEQYF.

A note on this clone: Within the sample, other DNA sequences also encode this same CDR3. This sequence joins TRBV7-9 and TRBJ1-1; no clear D gene. V was clipped by 1 base and J by 1 base, with 10 bases between them. Germline loops: CDR1 SEHNR, CDR2 FQNEAQ (reference sequence). This CDR3 has 15 residues. The CDR3 sequence: CASSLVSGRNTEAFF. The CDR3 DNA follows: TGTGCCAGCAGCTTAGTTTCAGGAAGGAACACTGAAGCTTTCTTT.

The CDR3 spells CASSVPTGWEQYF. As DNA, the CDR3 is TGTGCCAGCAGCGTTCCCACAGGTTGGGAGCAGTACTTC. The V call is TRBV3-1 (or the pseudogene TRBV3-2), the J call TRBJ2-7; TRBD1 might be the D (5 bases). CDR1 is LGHDT, CDR2 YNNKEL, per germline (reference sequence). The CDR3 extends over 13 amino acids. V was pared by 5 bases and J by 7 bases, with 15 bases between.

The chain recombines TRBV30 with TRBJ1-6; 8 nucleotides agree with TRBD1. The length of the CDR3 is 15 residues. Germline V gives CDR1 GTSNPN, CDR2 SVGIG (reference sequence). J gave up 10 bases and V 2 bases, and 10 bases lay outside the gene matches. The CDR3 DNA reads as TGTGCCTGGAGTAAGGGCAGGGGGCCTATGTCACCCCTCCACTTT. It encodes CAWSKGRGPMSPLHF.

This chain uses TRBV19 with TRBJ1-1; D unclear. V lost 8 bases to trimming and J lost 1 base, with 11 bases between them. CDR3 length: 13 amino acids. The V gene's germline CDR1 is LNHDA and CDR2 SQIVND (reference sequence). CDR3 coding DNA: TGTGCCAGTCTCGGGGTGCCGAACACTGAAGCTTTCTTT. Protein product: CASLGVPNTEAFF.